This paragraph reports one TCR beta chain. The sample originates from a study of cytomegalovirus exposure and HLA in healthy donors. Looked up from germline, CDR1 is MNHEY and CDR2 is SMNVEV (reference sequence). This CDR3 contains 16 residues. The V and J ends lost 3 bases and 1 base, in that order; junction bases with no gene match: 5. 13 Jbeta primers and 60 Vbeta primers were used for the PCR. Sequencing was performed with immunoSEQ multiplex PCR; in TCRdb, only in-frame clones are kept and a portion is missing. The sample shows around 220,000 clones, over 75% of them seen only once. Sequencing input: PBMCs. The origin of this receptor is a girl aged 2-10 years in good health and CMV-seronegative. This chain uses TRBV27 with TRBJ2-3; TRBD2 matches 9 bases. CDR3 DNA sequence: TGTGCCAGCAGTTTCGGGACTAGCCGCCGCACAGATACGCAGTATTTT. This sequence encodes CASSFGTSRRTDTQYF.